Listed here is a single TCR beta chain. Its antigen is not known. J was trimmed by 11 bases and V by 4 bases; bases with no gene match: 9. CDR3 length: 14 residues. CDR1 and CDR2 from the germline V gene are MNHNS and SASEGT. The entry originates in a study of T cells after yellow fever vaccination. Overall study results and limits: A weaker secondary response peaked on day 5, the primary on day 15. Reappearance after the booster was observed for most primary-vaccination clones (96% CD4, over 75% CD8). Overall, a small share of clonotypes was seen in both CD4 and CD8 compartments.

Conversion of TCR transcripts into cDNA relied on 5'RACE template switching, which added a universal primer site and UMIs. Each CDR3 protein is one row after TCRdb ran MiXCR on the 5' RACE reads. Of around 350,000 distinct CDR3 sequences detected, roughly 6.1% appear once; the ten largest clones hold approximately 16%. The TCR originated in a man between 25 and 39 years old who received the YFV17D yellow fever vaccine. V and J are TRBV6-1 and TRBJ2-1; the match to TRBD2 covers 9 bases. The sequences come from PBMCs, collected 5 days after the yellow fever booster vaccination. CDR3 residues: CASSGLAESGKQFF. The CDR3 coding sequence is TGTGCCAGCAGTGGACTAGCGGAATCCGGGAAGCAGTTCTTC.